The sequence of this T cell receptor beta chain was determined in a study of cytomegalovirus exposure and HLA in healthy donors. V lost 5 bases and J lost 1; bases outside the gene matches: 6. CDR3 length equals 16 residues. Germline lookup yields CDR1 MNHEY and CDR2 SMNVEV (reference sequence). The PCR had 60 Vbeta and 13 Jbeta primers. The assay was immunoSEQ multiplex PCR, and TCRdb's table has in-frame clones only and misses some. The profile shows about 180,000 clones, 76% of them singletons. Whole-study findings and limits: The availability of immune exposure information extended only to CMV serostatus.

On this clone itself: Its antigen is not identified.

The source material was PBMCs. The chain uses TRBV27 and TRBJ2-4, with 9 nucleotides matching TRBD1. The TCR was taken from a man younger than 30 in good health and CMV-seronegative. The chain's CDR3 is CASSPQGAGAKNIQYF. CDR3 sequence (DNA): TGTGCCAGCAGTCCACAGGGGGCAGGGGCCAAAAACATTCAGTACTTC.